Listed below are T cell receptor beta chains from one sample, sequenced in a study of technical replicates of blood from four donors. The assay was immunoSEQ multiplex PCR, and TCRdb's table has in-frame clones only and misses some. The sample has 45,000 to 60,000 clones, about 95% seen once. Material: PBMCs. The receptor source for this set is a human donor in good health. Some clones in this sample may be carry-over from other donors' samples. Each CDR3 is given with its conserved first and last residue. A D gene is named only where the DNA matches it firmly. Not all rows give a size; the values are once, few, many and, for expanded clones, a class.

cdr3_aa,cdr3_nt,clone_size,v_call,j_call,d_call
CASSVRGRTEAFF,TGTGCCAGCAGTGTGCGGGGGCGAACTGAAGCTTTCTTT,.,TRBV2,TRBJ1-1,.
CASSATSYEQYF,TGTGCCAGCAGCGCCACATCCTACGAGCAGTACTTC,.,TRBV2,TRBJ2-7,.
CAIGAGNEQFF,TGTGCCATCGGCGCCGGGAATGAGCAGTTCTTC,.,TRBV10-3,TRBJ2-1,.
CASSAPGGNTIYF,TGTGCCAGCAGCGCCCCAGGTGGAAACACCATATATTTT,.,TRBV9,TRBJ1-3,.
CASRQTSLSPLHF,TGTGCCAGCAGGCAGACAAGCCTTTCACCCCTCCACTTT,.,TRBV6-5,TRBJ1-6,.
CASSIENSPLHF,TGTGCCAGCAGTATAGAAAATTCACCCCTCCACTTT,.,TRBV2,TRBJ1-6,.
CASSLSRGGNSPLHF,TGTGCCAGCAGCTTGAGCAGGGGAGGGAATTCACCCCTCCACTTT,.,TRBV5-6,TRBJ1-6,.
CASSRGGVLSRTEAFF,TGTGCCAGTAGCCGGGGAGGGGTATTGAGTCGGACTGAAGCTTTCTTT,.,TRBV19,TRBJ1-1,.
CASSPLSGQSSGNTIYF,TGTGCCAGTAGTCCCCTGAGCGGACAGAGCTCTGGAAACACCATATATTTT,.,TRBV19,TRBJ1-3,.
CASSLAAGGVDTQYF,TGTGCCAGCAGCTTGGCAGCGGGAGGCGTAGATACGCAGTATTTT,once,TRBV7-3,TRBJ2-3,TRBD2
CASSGRGPRLAGEVSEQFF,TGTGCCAGCAGCGGCCGTGGGCCGAGACTAGCGGGAGAGGTCAGTGAGCAGTTCTTC,.,TRBV7-2,TRBJ2-1,TRBD2
CASSEGDFSYEQYF,TGTGCCAGCAGTGAAGGGGACTTCTCCTACGAGCAGTACTTC,once,TRBV6-1,TRBJ2-7,.
CSVVLQGTPSYEQYF,TGCAGCGTTGTGTTGCAGGGCACTCCTTCGTACGAGCAGTACTTC,.,TRBV29-1,TRBJ2-7,.
CASSAGEAYNEQFF,TGTGCCAGTAGCGCCGGGGAAGCCTACAATGAGCAGTTCTTC,.,TRBV19,TRBJ2-1,.
CASSLGLAGVQETQYF,TGTGCCAGCAGCTTAGGACTAGCGGGTGTCCAAGAGACCCAGTACTTC,.,TRBV5-4,TRBJ2-5,TRBD2
CASSPPTGVGTEAFF,TGCGCCAGCAGCCCGCCCACCGGGGTAGGTACTGAAGCTTTCTTT,.,TRBV4-1,TRBJ1-1,.
CASSSGLAGVGEQFF,TGTGCCAGCAGCTCAGGGCTAGCGGGAGTTGGTGAGCAGTTCTTC,.,TRBV11-3,TRBJ2-1,TRBD2
CASKDQGTSLHF,TGTGCCAGCAAAGATCAAGGGACATCCCTCCACTTT,.,TRBV11-2,TRBJ1-6,.
CASSSVLTSEDYNEQFF,TGTGCCAGCAGCTCCGTACTGACTAGCGAGGACTACAATGAGCAGTTCTTC,.,TRBV7-9,TRBJ2-1,TRBD2
CASSLLQGLSIQYF,TGTGCCAGCAGCCTTTTGCAGGGGCTTAGCATTCAGTACTTC,.,TRBV7-2,TRBJ2-4,.
CASRQGQGTEAFF,TGTGCCAGCCGACAGGGCCAGGGGACTGAAGCTTTCTTT,.,TRBV18,TRBJ1-1,TRBD1
CASSSGGGLSGANVLTF,TGTGCCAGCAGTAGCGGTGGGGGTCTCTCTGGGGCCAACGTCCTGACTTTC,.,TRBV7-2,TRBJ2-6,.
CAWSDPGQGAYEQYF,TGTGCCTGGAGTGACCCCGGGCAGGGGGCCTACGAGCAGTACTTC,.,TRBV30,TRBJ2-7,TRBD1
CASSMDRSYEQYF,TGTGCCAGTAGTATGGACAGGTCCTACGAGCAGTACTTC,.,TRBV19,TRBJ2-7,TRBD1
CASSWGPGGEKLFF,TGTGCCAGCAGCTGGGGACCAGGGGGTGAAAAACTGTTTTTT,.,TRBV7-9,TRBJ1-4,TRBD1
CASSRDRGDEQYF,TGCGCCAGCAGCCGAGACAGGGGGGACGAGCAGTACTTC,.,TRBV4-3,TRBJ2-7,TRBD1
CASSPGTGASYREPQHF,TGTGCCAGCAGCCCCGGGACAGGGGCCTCCTATAGGGAGCCCCAGCATTTT,.,TRBV9,TRBJ1-5,TRBD1